These T cell receptor beta chains were read from a single sample in a study of blood T cell repertoires in COVID-19. Repertoires were generated with immunoSEQ multiplex PCR, while TCRdb's copy carries only in-frame clones and drops some. The profile shows around 380,000 clones, 81% of them singletons. Sequenced sample: peripheral blood. These receptors all come from a human donor with acute or convalescent COVID-19. The donor label of this sample is uncertain. Each CDR3 is given with its conserved first and last residue. D genes are given only for firm matches. The size field is filled for only some rows; it gives once, few, many or a size class.

- | - | TRBJ2-2 | TRBV15 | CATSRDPGGELFF | TGTGCCACCAGCAGAGATCCCGGGGGGGAGCTGTTTTTT
- | - | TRBJ1-5 | TRBV19 | CASSWGHQNSNQPQHF | TGTGCCAGTAGCTGGGGACACCAAAATAGCAATCAGCCCCAGCATTTT
TRBD1 | - | TRBJ1-1 | TRBV11-2 | CASSFTGENTEAFF | TGTGCCAGCAGCTTCACAGGGGAGAACACTGAAGCTTTCTTT
- | - | TRBJ2-1 | TRBV9 | CASSVDGQSYNEQFF | TGTGCCAGCAGCGTAGATGGGCAGTCCTACAATGAGCAGTTCTTC
TRBD2 | - | TRBJ2-5 | TRBV7-2 | CASSLRKAGGGETQYF | TGTGCCAGCAGCTTACGGAAAGCGGGGGGAGGTGAGACCCAGTACTTC
- | - | TRBJ2-1 | TRBV6-4 | CASGRGGNYEQFF | TGTGCCAGCGGGCGGGGCGGGAACTATGAGCAGTTCTTC
- | - | TRBJ2-1 | TRBV21-1 | CASIPWRLAGGKYNEQFF | TGTGCCAGCATCCCATGGAGACTAGCGGGAGGGAAGTACAATGAGCAGTTCTTC
TRBD1 | - | TRBJ2-7 | TRBV28 | CASSQGTAFYEQYF | TGTGCCAGCAGTCAAGGGACAGCGTTCTACGAGCAGTACTTC
- | - | TRBJ1-3 | TRBV18 | CASSSNRIWSSVSGNTIYF | TGTGCCAGCTCATCAAATAGGATATGGAGTAGTGTCTCTGGAAACACCATATATTTT
- | once | TRBJ1-1 | TRBV23-1 | CASSQDPRNRTNTEAFF | TGCGCCAGCAGTCAAGACCCCAGGAACCGAACGAACACTGAAGCTTTCTTT
- | - | TRBJ2-7 | TRBV4-1 | CASSHGGSYGYEQYF | TGCGCCAGCAGTCACGGAGGCAGCTACGGGTACGAGCAGTACTTC
- | - | TRBJ1-2 | TRBV28 | CATPGETQDRYTF | TGTGCCACCCCGGGTGAAACCCAAGACCGCTACACCTTC
TRBD1 | - | TRBJ1-5 | TRBV6-1 | CASSERQGGQPQHF | TGTGCCAGCAGTGAGAGACAGGGTGGTCAGCCCCAGCATTTT
TRBD1 | - | TRBJ1-2 | TRBV3-1/TRBV3-2 | CASSRSGTGAVGYTF | TGTGCCAGCAGCAGATCCGGGACAGGGGCTGTTGGCTACACCTTC
TRBD1 | - | TRBJ1-2 | TRBV2 | CASSRERTGNYGYTF | TGTGCCAGCAGCCGCGAGCGGACAGGGAACTATGGCTACACCTTC
- | - | TRBJ1-2 | TRBV5-5 | CASSFADINYGYTF | TGTGCCAGCAGCTTCGCGGATATTAACTATGGCTACACCTTC
- | - | TRBJ1-5 | TRBV18 | CASSHLGDSNQPQHF | TGTGCCAGCTCACATCTGGGCGATAGCAATCAGCCCCAGCATTTT
- | - | TRBJ2-7 | TRBV2 | CASRWGRGNGEQYF | TGTGCCAGCAGGTGGGGCAGGGGCAACGGCGAGCAGTACTTC
- | - | TRBJ1-5 | TRBV4-1 | CASSQHRSNQPQHF | TGCGCCAGCAGCCAACACAGAAGCAATCAGCCCCAGCATTTT
TRBD2 | - | TRBJ2-1 | TRBV18 | CASSPQQREANNEQFF | TGTGCCAGCTCACCACAACAGCGGGAGGCGAACAATGAGCAGTTCTTC
TRBD2 | - | TRBJ2-3 | TRBV25-1 | CASSVTSGGETSDTQYF | TGTGCCAGCAGTGTGACTAGCGGGGGGGAAACATCAGATACGCAGTATTTT
- | - | TRBJ2-7 | TRBV30 | CAWRRGTGRYEQYF | TGTGCCTGGAGGAGGGGGACGGGACGATACGAGCAGTACTTC
TRBD2 | many | TRBJ2-7 | TRBV3-1/TRBV3-2 | CASSHQTSGRGYEQYF | TGTGCCAGCAGCCATCAGACTAGCGGGAGAGGTTACGAGCAGTACTTC
TRBD2 | - | TRBJ2-1 | TRBV4-2 | CASSQELAGGQYNEQFF | TGTGCCAGCAGCCAAGAACTAGCGGGGGGCCAATACAATGAGCAGTTCTTC
TRBD2 | - | TRBJ2-7 | TRBV5-1 | CASSLADDGGGYEQYF | TGCGCCAGCAGCTTGGCCGATGACGGCGGGGGCTACGAGCAGTACTTC
- | - | TRBJ2-5 | TRBV5-5 | CASSPRGIGYQETQYF | TGTGCCAGCAGCCCGCGCGGGATTGGGTACCAAGAGACCCAGTACTTC
TRBD2 | - | TRBJ2-1 | TRBV3-1/TRBV3-2 | CASHPTLLAVSNEQFF | TGTGCCAGCCATCCGACGTTACTAGCGGTCTCGAATGAGCAGTTCTTC
- | - | TRBJ1-3 | TRBV5-1 | CASSLLTGTGNTIYF | TGCGCCAGCAGCTTGCTAACAGGGACTGGAAACACCATATATTTT
- | - | TRBJ1-1 | TRBV23-1 | CASSPSLIPMNTEAFF | TGCGCCAGCAGCCCCTCTCTAATACCAATGAACACTGAAGCTTTCTTT
- | - | TRBJ2-5 | TRBV5-6 | CASSSVPQETQYF | TGTGCCAGCAGCTCGGTACCCCAAGAGACCCAGTACTTC
- | - | TRBJ2-3 | TRBV5-1 | CASKRGGTDTQYF | TGCGCCAGCAAAAGGGGCGGCACAGATACGCAGTATTTT
TRBD1 | - | TRBJ1-1 | TRBV18 | CASSRQGEGTEAFF | TGTGCCAGCTCACGGCAGGGGGAAGGCACTGAAGCTTTCTTT
TRBD1 | - | TRBJ1-3 | TRBV5-5 | CASSQDRNGNTIYF | TGTGCCAGCAGCCAGGACAGGAACGGAAACACCATATATTTT
- | few | TRBJ2-1 | TRBV18 | CASSWGASEQFF | TGTGCCAGCTCATGGGGAGCGAGTGAGCAGTTCTTC
- | - | TRBJ1-2 | TRBV10-2 | CASTPIIQGYGYTF | TGCGCCAGCACTCCAATTATACAGGGTTATGGCTACACCTTC
- | - | TRBJ1-6 | TRBV2 | CASTMSSYNSPLHF | TGTGCCAGCACCATGTCCTCCTATAATTCACCCCTCCACTTT
TRBD1 | - | TRBJ1-3 | TRBV11-2 | CASSPGQVNSGNTIYF | TGTGCCAGCAGCCCCGGACAGGTCAACTCTGGAAACACCATATATTTT